This T cell receptor (beta chain) emerged from a study of CD4+ T cells in melanoma. Overall study results and limits: Neoantigen-specific CD4+ T cells in melanoma reportedly had diverse differentiation states.

The CDR3 contains 15 residues. V lost 3 bases and J lost 1; bases outside the gene matches: 4. Germline-derived CDR1 and CDR2 are SGHTS and YDEGEE. The assay was immunoSEQ multiplex PCR, and TCRdb's table has in-frame clones only and misses some. The sample has around 4,800 clones, approximately 64% seen once. This clone was detected once. Antigen unknown. The chain recombines TRBV5-8 with TRBJ2-3; TRBD1 aligns across 8 bases. Material for sequencing was cells from a culture (not recorded whether cultured in vitro). This sequence originates from a human donor with melanoma. The CDR3 loop is CASSSPGQGTDTQYF. CDR3 sequence (DNA): TGTGCCAGCAGCTCCCCGGGACAGGGCACAGATACGCAGTATTTT.